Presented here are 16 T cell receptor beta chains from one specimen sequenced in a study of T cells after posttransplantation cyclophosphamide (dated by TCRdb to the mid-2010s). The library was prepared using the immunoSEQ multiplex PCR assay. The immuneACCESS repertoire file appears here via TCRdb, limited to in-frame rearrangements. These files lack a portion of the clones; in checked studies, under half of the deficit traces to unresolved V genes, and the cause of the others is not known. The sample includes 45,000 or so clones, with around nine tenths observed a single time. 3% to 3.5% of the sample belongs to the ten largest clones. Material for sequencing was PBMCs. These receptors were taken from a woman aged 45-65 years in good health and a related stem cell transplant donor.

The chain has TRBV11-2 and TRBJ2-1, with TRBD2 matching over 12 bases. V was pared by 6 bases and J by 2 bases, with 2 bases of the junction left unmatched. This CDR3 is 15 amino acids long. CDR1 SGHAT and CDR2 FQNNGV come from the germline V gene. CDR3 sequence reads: CASRASGGAYNEQFF. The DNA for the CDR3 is TGTGCCAGCAGGGCTAGCGGGGGGGCCTACAATGAGCAGTTCTTC.

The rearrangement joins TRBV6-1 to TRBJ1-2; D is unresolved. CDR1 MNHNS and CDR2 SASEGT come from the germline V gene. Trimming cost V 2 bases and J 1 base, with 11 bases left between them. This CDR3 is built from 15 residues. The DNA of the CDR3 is TGTGCCAGCAGTGAAACGCGTACGGGTAACTATGGCTACACCTTC. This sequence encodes CASSETRTGNYGYTF.

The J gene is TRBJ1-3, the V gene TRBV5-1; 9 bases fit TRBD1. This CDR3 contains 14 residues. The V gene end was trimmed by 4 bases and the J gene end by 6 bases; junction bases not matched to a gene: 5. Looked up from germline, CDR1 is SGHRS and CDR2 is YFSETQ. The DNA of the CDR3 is TGCGCCAGCAGCCGGACAGGGGTTCAAAACACCATATATTTT. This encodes CASSRTGVQNTIYF.

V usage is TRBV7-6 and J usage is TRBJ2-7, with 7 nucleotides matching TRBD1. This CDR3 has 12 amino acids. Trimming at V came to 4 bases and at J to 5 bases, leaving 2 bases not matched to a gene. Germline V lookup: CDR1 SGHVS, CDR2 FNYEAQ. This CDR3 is CASSSTGDEQYF. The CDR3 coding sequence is TGTGCCAGCAGCTCCACAGGGGACGAGCAGTACTTC.

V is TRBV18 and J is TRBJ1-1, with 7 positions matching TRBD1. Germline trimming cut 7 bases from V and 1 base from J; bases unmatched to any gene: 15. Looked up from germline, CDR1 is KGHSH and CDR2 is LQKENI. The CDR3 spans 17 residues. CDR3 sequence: CASYGTESLQGNTEAFF. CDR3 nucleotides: TGTGCCAGCTACGGGACAGAGAGCTTGCAGGGGAACACTGAAGCTTTCTTT.

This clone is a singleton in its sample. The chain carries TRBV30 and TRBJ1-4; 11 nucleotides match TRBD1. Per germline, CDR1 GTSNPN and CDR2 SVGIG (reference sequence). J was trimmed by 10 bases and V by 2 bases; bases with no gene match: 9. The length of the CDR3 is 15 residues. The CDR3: CAWSPRTGGAGKLFF. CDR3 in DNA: TGTGCCTGGAGTCCAAGGACAGGGGGCGCCGGAAAACTGTTTTTT.

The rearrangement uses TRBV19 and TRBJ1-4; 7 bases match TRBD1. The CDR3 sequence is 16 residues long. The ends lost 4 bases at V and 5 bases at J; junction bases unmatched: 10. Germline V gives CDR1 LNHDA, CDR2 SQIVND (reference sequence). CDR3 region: CASSTSTGQTNEKLFF. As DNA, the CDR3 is TGTGCCAGTAGTACATCAACGGGACAGACAAATGAAAAACTGTTTTTT. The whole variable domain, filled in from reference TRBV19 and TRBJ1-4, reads DGGITQSPKYLFRKEGQNVTLSCEQNLNHDAMYWYRQDPGQGLRLIYYSQIVNDFQKGDIAEGYSVSREKKESFPLTVTSAQKNPTAFYLCASSTSTGQTNEKLFFGSGTQLSVL.

The CDR3 spells CASSYSNGSPSYEQYF. CDR3 coding DNA: TGTGCCAGCAGTTACTCGAATGGCTCCCCATCCTACGAGCAGTACTTC. This chain connects TRBV6-5 to TRBJ2-7; D is unresolved. The CDR3 sequence is 16 residues long. Trimming shortened V by 0 bases and J by 1 base, and 13 bases separated the two germline ends. The germline gives CDR1 MNHEY, CDR2 SVGAGI.

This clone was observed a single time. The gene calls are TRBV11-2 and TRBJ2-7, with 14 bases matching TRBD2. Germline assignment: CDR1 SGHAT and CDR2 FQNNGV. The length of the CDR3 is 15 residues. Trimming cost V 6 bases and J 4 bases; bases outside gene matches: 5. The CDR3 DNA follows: TGTGCCAGCAGAACGGGACTAGCGGGAGCGTACGAGCAGTACTTC. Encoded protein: CASRTGLAGAYEQYF. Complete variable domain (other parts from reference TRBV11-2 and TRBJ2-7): EAGVAQSPRYKIIEKRQSVAFWCNPISGHATLYWYQQILGQGPKLLIQFQNNGVVDDSQLPKDRFSAERLKGVDSTLKIQPAKLEDSAVYLCASRTGLAGAYEQYFGPGTRLTVT.

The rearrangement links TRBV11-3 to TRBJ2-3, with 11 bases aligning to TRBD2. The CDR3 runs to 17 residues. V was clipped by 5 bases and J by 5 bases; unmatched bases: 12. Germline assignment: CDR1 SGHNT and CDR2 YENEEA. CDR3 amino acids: CASSEGSLAGGGDTQYF. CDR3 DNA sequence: TGTGCCAGCAGCGAGGGAAGCCTAGCGGGAGGTGGAGATACGCAGTATTTT.

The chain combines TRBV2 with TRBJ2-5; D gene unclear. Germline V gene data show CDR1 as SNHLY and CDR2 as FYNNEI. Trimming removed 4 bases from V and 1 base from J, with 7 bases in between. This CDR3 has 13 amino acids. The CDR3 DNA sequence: TGTGCCAGCAGTGTCAAACTCCAAGAGACCCAGTACTTC. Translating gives CASSVKLQETQYF.

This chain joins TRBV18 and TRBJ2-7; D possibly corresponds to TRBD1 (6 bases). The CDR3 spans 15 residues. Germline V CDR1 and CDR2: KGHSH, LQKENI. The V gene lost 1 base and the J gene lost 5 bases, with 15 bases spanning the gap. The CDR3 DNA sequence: TGTGCCAGCTCACCACTACAGGGAAAAGGCCACGAGCAGTACTTC. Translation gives CASSPLQGKGHEQYF. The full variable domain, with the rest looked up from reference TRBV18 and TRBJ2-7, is NAGVMQNPRHLVRRRGQEARLRCSPMKGHSHVYWYRQLPEEGLKFMVYLQKENIIDESGMPKERFSAEFPKEGPSILRIQQVVRGDSAAYFCASSPLQGKGHEQYFGPGTRLTVT.

DNA for the CDR3: TGTGCCAGCAGCTCCAGCGGGACTTTATCCTACGAGCAGTACTTC. Translation: CASSSSGTLSYEQYF. V usage is TRBV7-9 and J usage is TRBJ2-5; TRBD2 agrees at 7 bases. The J call is in doubt because the DNA end fits TRBJ2-7 better. Germline V lookup: CDR1 SEHNR, CDR2 FQNEAQ (reference sequence). This CDR3 region has 15 residues.

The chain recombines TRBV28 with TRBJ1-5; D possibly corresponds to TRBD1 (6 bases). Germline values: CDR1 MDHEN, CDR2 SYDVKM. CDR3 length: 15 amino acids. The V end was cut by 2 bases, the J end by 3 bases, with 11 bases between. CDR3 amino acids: CASSLVQGVNQPQHF. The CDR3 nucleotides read TGTGCCAGCAGTTTAGTACAGGGCGTCAATCAGCCCCAGCATTTT.

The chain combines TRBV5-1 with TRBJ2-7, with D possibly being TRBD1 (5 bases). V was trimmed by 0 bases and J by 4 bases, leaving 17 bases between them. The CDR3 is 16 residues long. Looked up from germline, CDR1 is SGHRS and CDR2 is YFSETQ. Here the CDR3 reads CASSLVSQGSSYEQYF. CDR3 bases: TGCGCCAGCAGCTTGGTTAGCCAGGGCTCCTCGTACGAGCAGTACTTC.

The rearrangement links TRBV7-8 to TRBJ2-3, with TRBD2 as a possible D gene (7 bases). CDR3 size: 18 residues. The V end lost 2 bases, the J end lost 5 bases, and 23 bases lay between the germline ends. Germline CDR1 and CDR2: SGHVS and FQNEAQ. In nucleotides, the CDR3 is TGTGCCAGCAGCTTATTAGTCTGGGGGGGCGGCTCCGGAGATACGCAGTATTTT. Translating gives CASSLLVWGGGSGDTQYF.